Listed below are T cell receptor beta chains from one sample, sequenced in a study of preoperative IRX-2 immunotherapy in early breast cancer. Sequenced by immunoSEQ multiplex PCR; TCRdb stores in-frame clones only, minus some. Of about 45,000 clones in the sample, roughly 80% were seen once. The sample consisted of tumor tissue, taken after IRX-2 immunotherapy. Receptors were obtained from a human donor with breast cancer. CDR3s include the opening cysteine and the closing phenylalanine or tryptophan. A D gene is named only where the DNA matches it firmly. Size is stated for part of the rows, as once, few or many counts, or as a class when the clone is expanded.

abundance: -
j_gene: TRBJ2-7
v_gene: TRBV6-8
d_gene: TRBD1
CDR3nt: TGTGCCACCGGACAGGGTATCTACGAGCAGTACTTC
CDR3aa: CATGQGIYEQYF

abundance: -
j_gene: TRBJ2-2
v_gene: TRBV5-1
d_gene: -
CDR3nt: TGCGCCAGCAGCCCCCAGGGCCGGGGAACCGGGGAGCTGTTTTTT
CDR3aa: CASSPQGRGTGELFF

abundance: -
j_gene: TRBJ2-3
v_gene: TRBV6-8
d_gene: TRBD2
CDR3nt: TGTGCCAGCAGACCCCTAGCGGGGGGCACAGATACGCAGTATTTT
CDR3aa: CASRPLAGGTDTQYF

abundance: -
j_gene: TRBJ2-2
v_gene: TRBV7-1
d_gene: TRBD2
CDR3nt: TGTGCCAGCAGCGGGCGGACTAGCGGGAGGGCGACCGGGGAGCTGTTTTTT
CDR3aa: CASSGRTSGRATGELFF

abundance: -
j_gene: TRBJ1-5
v_gene: TRBV29-1
d_gene: -
CDR3nt: TGCAGCGTTGTCCCCGGACCGGGGAGCAATCAGCCCCAGCATTTT
CDR3aa: CSVVPGPGSNQPQHF

abundance: -
j_gene: TRBJ2-5
v_gene: TRBV23-1
d_gene: -
CDR3nt: TGCGCCAGCAGTCCTCTCGACCGAATCCAAGAGACCCAGTACTTC
CDR3aa: CASSPLDRIQETQYF

abundance: -
j_gene: TRBJ1-2
v_gene: TRBV28
d_gene: TRBD1
CDR3nt: TGTGCCAGCAGAAATTTCGGGACAGGGGATTATGGCTACACCTTC
CDR3aa: CASRNFGTGDYGYTF

abundance: once
j_gene: TRBJ2-3
v_gene: TRBV14
d_gene: -
CDR3nt: TGTGCCAGCAGCCTCGCCCGGGGGGCGGCAGATACGCAGTATTTT
CDR3aa: CASSLARGAADTQYF

abundance: -
j_gene: TRBJ2-7
v_gene: TRBV4-1
d_gene: -
CDR3nt: TGCGCCAGCAGCCTCACCCCCCAGGGCTTTGGGGAGCAGTACTTC
CDR3aa: CASSLTPQGFGEQYF

abundance: -
j_gene: TRBJ1-1
v_gene: TRBV30
d_gene: -
CDR3nt: TGTGCCTGGAGTACAGGGCTTTCAAACACTGAAGCTTTCTTT
CDR3aa: CAWSTGLSNTEAFF

abundance: few
j_gene: TRBJ1-2
v_gene: TRBV11-3
d_gene: -
CDR3nt: TGTGCCAGCAGCTCCGGGCTAGGAGGGATCGGCTACACCTTC
CDR3aa: CASSSGLGGIGYTF

abundance: -
j_gene: TRBJ1-4
v_gene: TRBV30
d_gene: -
CDR3nt: TGTGCCTGGAGACGAGGATCTAATGAAAAACTGTTTTTT
CDR3aa: CAWRRGSNEKLFF

abundance: -
j_gene: TRBJ2-5
v_gene: TRBV11-3
d_gene: -
CDR3nt: TGTGCCAGCAGCTTAAGACCCCGGGACTCAACTCAAGAGACCCAGTACTTC
CDR3aa: CASSLRPRDSTQETQYF

abundance: -
j_gene: TRBJ2-1
v_gene: TRBV18
d_gene: TRBD1
CDR3nt: TGTGCCAGCTCACCACGCGCTCCGGGACAGGGGGCGTCCAATGAGCAGTTCTTC
CDR3aa: CASSPRAPGQGASNEQFF

abundance: -
j_gene: TRBJ2-7
v_gene: TRBV9
d_gene: -
CDR3nt: TGTGCCAGCAGCGCCGATGGGAGTCGCGAGCAGTACTTC
CDR3aa: CASSADGSREQYF

abundance: -
j_gene: TRBJ2-7
v_gene: TRBV5-1
d_gene: -
CDR3nt: TGCGCCAGCAGCTTGACTAGCCCTTCCTACGAGCAGTACTTC
CDR3aa: CASSLTSPSYEQYF

abundance: -
j_gene: TRBJ2-7
v_gene: TRBV6-7
d_gene: TRBD2
CDR3nt: TGTGCCAGCAGCCGGGACTATTCCTACGAGCAGTACTTC
CDR3aa: CASSRDYSYEQYF

abundance: -
j_gene: TRBJ1-4
v_gene: TRBV19
d_gene: -
CDR3nt: TGTGCCAGTTGTAGAGGGGCAACTAATGAAAAACTGTTTTTT
CDR3aa: CASCRGATNEKLFF

abundance: -
j_gene: TRBJ1-5
v_gene: TRBV19
d_gene: TRBD1
CDR3nt: TGTGCCAGTAGTATAAACAGGGGGAACGCTCAGCCCCAGCATTTT
CDR3aa: CASSINRGNAQPQHF

abundance: once
j_gene: TRBJ1-1
v_gene: TRBV5-1
d_gene: -
CDR3nt: TGCGCCAGCAGCTTGGGGTCCCCTGGCACTGAAGCTTTCTTT
CDR3aa: CASSLGSPGTEAFF

abundance: -
j_gene: TRBJ2-5
v_gene: TRBV19
d_gene: TRBD2
CDR3nt: TGTGCCAGTAGTATGGGGAGGGGAGCCCAAGAGACCCAGTACTTC
CDR3aa: CASSMGRGAQETQYF

abundance: few
j_gene: TRBJ2-1
v_gene: TRBV18
d_gene: -
CDR3nt: TGTGCCAGCCTTTATTACTCAGACCTCAATGAGCAGTTCTTC
CDR3aa: CASLYYSDLNEQFF

abundance: -
j_gene: TRBJ2-5
v_gene: TRBV5-1
d_gene: -
CDR3nt: TGCGCCAGCAGCCGGACCGGGGGTCAAGAGACCCAGTACTTC
CDR3aa: CASSRTGGQETQYF

abundance: once
j_gene: TRBJ2-1
v_gene: TRBV11-3
d_gene: TRBD2
CDR3nt: TGTGCCAGCAGCTTGCGGGGGACCCTAAGACGGGAGCAGTTCTTC
CDR3aa: CASSLRGTLRREQFF

abundance: -
j_gene: TRBJ2-1
v_gene: TRBV30
d_gene: -
CDR3nt: TGTGCCTGGAGTGTAGGTGGCGGCAATGAGCAGTTCTTC
CDR3aa: CAWSVGGGNEQFF

abundance: -
j_gene: TRBJ2-7
v_gene: TRBV6-8
d_gene: -
CDR3nt: TGTGCCAGCAGTGTACGACCTAGGATCTCCTGGACCCTGGACGAGCAGTACTTC
CDR3aa: CASSVRPRISWTLDEQYF

abundance: -
j_gene: TRBJ2-1
v_gene: TRBV6-8
d_gene: -
CDR3nt: TGTGCCAGCAGGGCAGAGGACAATGAGCAGTTCTTC
CDR3aa: CASRAEDNEQFF

abundance: -
j_gene: TRBJ2-3
v_gene: TRBV11-3
d_gene: TRBD2
CDR3nt: TGTGCCAGCAGCTCCCTAGCGGGGGGGCCAGATACGCAGTATTTT
CDR3aa: CASSSLAGGPDTQYF

abundance: -
j_gene: TRBJ1-1
v_gene: TRBV6-8
d_gene: -
CDR3nt: TGTGCCAGCAGTGATCAACGTTTGGACACTGAAGCTTTCTTT
CDR3aa: CASSDQRLDTEAFF